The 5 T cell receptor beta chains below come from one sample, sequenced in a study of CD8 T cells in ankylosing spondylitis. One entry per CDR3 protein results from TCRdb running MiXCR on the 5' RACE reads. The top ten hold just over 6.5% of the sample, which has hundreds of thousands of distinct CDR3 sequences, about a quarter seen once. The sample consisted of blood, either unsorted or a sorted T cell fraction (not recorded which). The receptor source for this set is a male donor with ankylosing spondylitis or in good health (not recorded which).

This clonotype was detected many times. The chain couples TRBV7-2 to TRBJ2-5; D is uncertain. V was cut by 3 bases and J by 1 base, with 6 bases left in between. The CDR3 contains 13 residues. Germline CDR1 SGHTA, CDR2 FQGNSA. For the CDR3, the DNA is TGTGCCAGCAGCTTGGTAGCCCAAGAGACCCAGTACTTC. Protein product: CASSLVAQETQYF.

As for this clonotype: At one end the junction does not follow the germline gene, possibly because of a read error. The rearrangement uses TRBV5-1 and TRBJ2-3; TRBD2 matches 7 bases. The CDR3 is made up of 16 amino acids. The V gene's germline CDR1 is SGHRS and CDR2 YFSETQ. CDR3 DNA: TGCGTCAGCAGCTTGGATCTAGCGGCTAGCACAGATACGCAGTATTTT. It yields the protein CVSSLDLAASTDTQYF.

CDR3 bases: TGTGCCAGCAGCTTAGGATCAACCGGGACAGGGGATAGGGGCTACACCTTC. This gives the protein CASSLGSTGTGDRGYTF. The chain has TRBV7-9 and TRBJ1-2; 10 bases are shared with TRBD1. V was pared by 1 base and J by 8 bases, with 13 bases of the junction left unmatched. CDR3 length: 17 amino acids. Germline assignment: CDR1 SEHNR and CDR2 FQNEAQ (reference sequence).

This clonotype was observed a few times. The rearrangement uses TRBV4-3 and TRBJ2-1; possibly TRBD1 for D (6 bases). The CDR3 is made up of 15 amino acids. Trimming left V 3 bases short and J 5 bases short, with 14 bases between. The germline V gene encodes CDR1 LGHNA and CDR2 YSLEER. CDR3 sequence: CASSQTPGQNNEQFF. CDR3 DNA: TGCGCCAGCAGCCAGACTCCCGGACAGAACAATGAGCAGTTCTTC.

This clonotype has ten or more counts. CDR3: CASSTTGYGANVLTF. The CDR3 DNA sequence: TGTGCCAGCAGCACGACAGGGTATGGGGCCAACGTCCTGACTTTC. The chain links TRBV6-4 to TRBJ2-6, with 7 nucleotides matching TRBD1. After removal of 6 bases from V and 3 bases from J, the junction contained 5 bases not matched to a gene. The germline gives CDR1 MRHNA, CDR2 SNTAGT. This CDR3 region has 15 residues.